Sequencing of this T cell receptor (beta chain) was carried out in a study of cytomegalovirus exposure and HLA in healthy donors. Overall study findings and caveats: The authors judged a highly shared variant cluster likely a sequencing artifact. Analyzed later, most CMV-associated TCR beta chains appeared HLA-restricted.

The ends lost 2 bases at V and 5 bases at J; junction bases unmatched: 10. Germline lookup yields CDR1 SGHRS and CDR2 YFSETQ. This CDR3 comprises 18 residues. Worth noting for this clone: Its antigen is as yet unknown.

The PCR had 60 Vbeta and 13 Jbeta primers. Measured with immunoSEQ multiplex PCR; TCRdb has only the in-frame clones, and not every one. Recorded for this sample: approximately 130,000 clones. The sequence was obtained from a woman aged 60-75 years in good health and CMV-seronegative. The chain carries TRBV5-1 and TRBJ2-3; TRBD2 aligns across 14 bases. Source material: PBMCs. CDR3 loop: CASSLGTSGGDLRDTQYF. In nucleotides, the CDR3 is TGCGCCAGCAGCTTAGGGACTAGCGGGGGCGACCTTAGAGATACGCAGTATTTT. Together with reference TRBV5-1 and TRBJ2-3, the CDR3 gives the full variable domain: KAGVTQTPRYLIKTRGQQVTLSCSPISGHRSVSWYQQTPGQGLQFLFEYFSETQRNKGNFPGRFSGRQFSNSRSEMNVSTLELGDSALYLCASSLGTSGGDLRDTQYFGPGTRLTVL.